These 22 T cell receptor beta chains were all obtained from the same sample, sequenced in a study of blood T cell repertoires in COVID-19. Produced via immunoSEQ multiplex PCR; TCRdb's table is partial and in-frame only. This sample has about 250,000 clones; more than 85% occur once, and the top ten carry 0.7% to 0.9%. Sequencing was performed on peripheral blood. All receptors come from a man between 25 and 39 years old with acute or convalescent COVID-19.

The J gene is TRBJ1-2, the V gene TRBV6-5; D uncertain. With 7 bases removed from V and 4 bases from J, the gap between germline ends came to 19 bases. The CDR3 contains 15 residues. Germline values: CDR1 MNHEY, CDR2 SVGAGI. CDR3 amino acids: CASNQRGGPRYGYTF. The CDR3 DNA reads as TGTGCCAGCAACCAACGGGGAGGGCCTCGCTATGGCTACACCTTC.

The J gene is TRBJ2-2, the V gene TRBV7-9; 8 bases align to TRBD1. Per germline, CDR1 SEHNR and CDR2 FQNEAQ (reference sequence). The CDR3 is made up of 17 amino acids. With V trimmed by 11 bases and J by 0 bases, 14 bases remained unmatched. The CDR3 bases are TGTGCCCGCCTTGAAGGGCAGGGGGCATCGAACACCGGGGAGCTGTTTTTT. Encoded protein: CARLEGQGASNTGELFF. The full variable domain, in which reference TRBV7-9 and TRBJ2-2 provide the parts outside the CDR3, is DTGVSQNPRHKITKRGQNVTFRCDPISEHNRLYWYRQTLGQGPEFLTYFQNEAQLEKSRLLSDRFSAERPKGSFSTLEIQRTEQGDSAMYLCARLEGQGASNTGELFFGEGSRLTVL.

This chain joins TRBV19 and TRBJ2-3, with TRBD2 as a possible D gene (6 bases). The ends were cut back, 5 bases at V and 0 bases at J, with 15 bases in the middle. This CDR3 region has 16 residues. Germline CDR1 LNHDA, CDR2 SQIVND (reference sequence). The CDR3 protein is CASSYAREVSTDTQYF. CDR3 coding DNA: TGTGCCAGTAGTTACGCCAGGGAGGTCAGCACAGATACGCAGTATTTT.

V usage is TRBV18 and J usage is TRBJ1-1; D is possibly TRBD1 (6 bases). Germline lookup yields CDR1 KGHSH and CDR2 LQKENI. This CDR3 is built from 17 residues. The V and J ends lost 2 bases and 1 base respectively, with 17 bases between them. The CDR3 is CASSPVIPQGRNTEAFF. The CDR3 region has the DNA TGTGCCAGCTCACCAGTCATCCCGCAGGGGAGGAACACTGAAGCTTTCTTT.

The rearrangement uses TRBV3-1 (or the pseudogene TRBV3-2) and TRBJ2-1; 7 nucleotides agree with TRBD1. The germline V gene encodes CDR1 LGHDT and CDR2 YNNKEL (reference sequence). After removal of 2 bases from V and 2 bases from J, the junction contained 3 bases not matched to a gene. This CDR3 region has 15 residues. For the CDR3, the DNA is TGTGCCAGCAGCCAATGGGGGACAGCCTACAATGAGCAGTTCTTC. Translated, it gives CASSQWGTAYNEQFF.

The genes are TRBV4-2 and TRBJ2-3; maybe TRBD1 (6 bases). CDR1 and CDR2 (germline): LGHNA, YNFKEQ. This CDR3 is 14 amino acids long. Trimming took off 3 bases at V and 6 bases at J, with 13 bases between the two ends. The CDR3 DNA reads TGTGCCAGCAGCCAGTGGGGGCGGGTGGATACGCAGTATTTT. Protein: CASSQWGRVDTQYF.

This chain links TRBV18 with TRBJ2-1; maybe TRBD1 (5 bases). CDR1 KGHSH and CDR2 LQKENI come from the germline V gene. The CDR3 is 14 residues long. With 2 bases removed from V and 5 bases from J, the gap between germline ends came to 10 bases. CDR3 bases: TGTGCCAGCTCACCATGGGCAGGGAACAATGAGCAGTTCTTC. As protein: CASSPWAGNNEQFF.

This clone was found a few times. The rearrangement joins TRBV10-3 to TRBJ2-7, with D possibly being TRBD1 (6 bases). This CDR3 region has 13 residues. The V gene lost 7 bases and the J gene lost 2 bases, with 12 bases spanning the gap. CDR1 is ENHRY and CDR2 is SYGVKD in the germline V gene. The DNA of the CDR3 is TGTGCCATCAAGGGGGACACCACCTACGAGCAGTACTTC. It is translated as CAIKGDTTYEQYF.

Of note for this clone: Other DNA sequences in this specimen translate into the identical CDR3. This chain uses TRBV7-3 with TRBJ2-7; 7 nucleotides match TRBD1. This CDR3 spans 16 amino acids. Germline V gene lookup returns CDR1 SGHTA and CDR2 FQGTGA. V dropped 2 bases and J dropped 5; count of bases not matched to a gene: 12. As DNA, the CDR3 is TGTGCCAGCAGCTTAGGGGCAGGGGGTCAGCGCGACGAGCAGTACTTC. Protein: CASSLGAGGQRDEQYF.

This chain uses TRBV6-4 with TRBJ2-7; D is possibly TRBD2 (5 bases). V was trimmed by 5 bases and J by 2 bases, leaving 13 bases between them. Germline CDR1 reads MRHNA; CDR2 reads SNTAGT. The length of the CDR3 is 14 residues. CDR3 sequence: CASSTQVGAYEQYF. CDR3 in DNA: TGTGCCAGCAGTACCCAGGTGGGAGCCTACGAGCAGTACTTC.

The chain uses TRBV7-2 and TRBJ2-1; a possible D gene is TRBD2 (6 bases). V lost 4 bases and J 3 bases, leaving 13 bases between the germline ends. The CDR3 is made up of 15 amino acids. Per germline, CDR1 SGHTA and CDR2 FQGNSA. The CDR3 reads CASSSSPGLYNEQFF. CDR3 nucleotides: TGTGCCAGCAGCTCAAGCCCGGGACTCTACAATGAGCAGTTCTTC.

The chain's CDR3 is CASSFRDSSDTQYF. The CDR3 region has the DNA TGTGCCAGCAGCTTCCGGGACTCGTCAGATACGCAGTATTTT. The chain has TRBV7-3 and TRBJ2-3, with D possibly matching TRBD2 (6 bases). The germline CDR1 and CDR2 sequences are SGHTA and FQGTGA. The CDR3 has 14 amino acids. The V end lost 3 bases, the J end lost 4 bases, and 11 bases lay between the germline ends.

The CDR3, as DNA: TGTGCCAGCAGTCCTCGACAGGGGCGCTCACCCCTCCACTTT. Protein sequence: CASSPRQGRSPLHF. The gene calls are TRBV7-2 and TRBJ1-6; TRBD1 agrees at 8 bases. The CDR3 runs to 14 residues. Per germline, CDR1 SGHTA and CDR2 FQGNSA. V lost 6 bases, J lost 10 bases, and 8 bases stayed unmatched.

CDR3 residues: CASSRRGHTNSYEQYF. The CDR3 nucleotides read TGTGCCAGCAGCAGGAGGGGGCACACAAACTCCTACGAGCAGTACTTC. This chain connects TRBV14 to TRBJ2-5; TRBD1 is a possible D gene (7 bases). The J call is doubtful: the DNA matches TRBJ2-7 better. Germline-derived CDR1 and CDR2 are SGHDN and FVKESK. This CDR3 region has 16 residues.

The CDR3 DNA sequence: TGTGCCAGTAGTGTATTCCGGACAGGGGATAATGAAAAACTGTTTTTT. Amino acid sequence: CASSVFRTGDNEKLFF. The chain links TRBV19 to TRBJ1-4; 9 positions agree with TRBD1. The length of the CDR3 is 16 residues. Germline CDR1 and CDR2: LNHDA and SQIVND (reference sequence). Germline trimming cut 5 bases from V and 4 bases from J; bases unmatched to any gene: 8.

The V call is TRBV28, the J call TRBJ1-2; D is unclear. This CDR3 has 14 residues. Per germline, CDR1 MDHEN and CDR2 SYDVKM. Trimming cost V 5 bases and J 8 bases, with 18 bases left between them. The CDR3 protein is CASSVPGFSGGYTF. The CDR3 DNA sequence: TGTGCCAGCAGTGTCCCGGGTTTCTCCGGGGGCTACACCTTC.

V is TRBV28 and J is TRBJ2-1; a possible D gene is TRBD2 (6 bases). The V and J ends lost 8 bases and 0 bases respectively, with 8 bases between them. The germline V gene has CDR1 MDHEN and CDR2 SYDVKM. The length of the CDR3 is 13 residues. In DNA form, the CDR3 reads TGTGCCAGCGGGAGGAGCTCCTACAATGAGCAGTTCTTC. This codes for CASGRSSYNEQFF.

The V call is TRBV5-6, the J call TRBJ1-5; D not certain. Germline lookup yields CDR1 SGHDT and CDR2 YYEEEE. The CDR3 runs 15 residues. With 0 bases removed from V and 4 bases from J, the gap between germline ends came to 11 bases. The CDR3 bases are TGTGCCAGCAGCTTGGCGGGGAACTTAAATCAGCCCCAGCATTTT. This sequence encodes CASSLAGNLNQPQHF.

This clone has a handful of counts. The rearrangement uses TRBV13 and TRBJ1-3, with a tentative D call TRBD1 (6 bases). The CDR3 spans 16 residues. Trimming cost V 1 base and J 0 bases, with 10 bases left between them. CDR1 and CDR2 from the germline V gene are PRHDT and FYEKMQ (reference sequence). CDR3 amino acids: CASSLEKGDSGNTIYF. The CDR3 nucleotides are TGTGCCAGCAGCTTAGAGAAGGGGGACTCTGGAAACACCATATATTTT.

This chain connects TRBV11-2 to TRBJ2-2; weak D call: TRBD2 (7 bases). The CDR3 has 16 residues. Germline V gene lookup returns CDR1 SGHAT and CDR2 FQNNGV. V gave up 5 bases and J gave up 5 bases, with 18 bases separating them. The CDR3 coding sequence is TGTGCCAGCAGCGTTACAGGGAGGGTCGAAACCGGGGAGCTGTTTTTT. Encoded protein: CASSVTGRVETGELFF.

The chain's CDR3 is CASSLRDRGENGYTF. CDR3 DNA sequence: TGTGCCAGCAGCTTGCGGGACAGGGGGGAAAATGGCTACACCTTC. This chain joins TRBV7-9 and TRBJ1-2, with 11 nucleotides matching TRBD1. Losses at the gene ends were 3 bases for V and 6 bases for J; bases not matched to a gene: 6. The CDR3 has 15 residues. Germline V gene sequence: CDR1 SEHNR, CDR2 FQNEAQ (reference sequence).

This clone was found once. The chain has TRBV30 and TRBJ1-1; perhaps TRBD1 as D (5 bases). The germline V gene encodes CDR1 GTSNPN and CDR2 SVGIG (reference sequence). V gave up 5 bases and J gave up 7 bases, with 8 bases separating them. The CDR3 consists of 10 residues. Here the CDR3 DNA reads TGTGCCTGGTCAGGGTATGAAGCTTTCTTT. This encodes CAWSGYEAFF.